Listed here are 17 T cell receptor beta chains from one sample, sequenced in a study of blood T cells in healthy people across ages. A sample-barcoded 5' primer and a J-beta primer mix were used in a second PCR of roughly 7 to 12 cycles. TCRdb re-analysed the 5' RACE reads in MiXCR, keeping a single row per CDR3 protein. The sample carries about 730,000 distinct CDR3 sequences, 40% to 45% recorded once. Specimen: blood. The receptors shown here come from a woman aged 60-75 years in good health.

The chain links TRBV14 to TRBJ2-4, with 8 bases matching TRBD2. The closer fit of TRBJ2-7 to the DNA end suggests the J call may be wrong. Germline-derived CDR1 and CDR2 are SGHDN and FVKESK. CDR3 size: 17 residues. In nucleotides, the CDR3 is TGTGCCAGCAGCCAAGGAGCTAGCGGGCTCTCAGCGTACGAGCAGTACTTC. It codes for CASSQGASGLSAYEQYF.

This clonotype was recorded a few times. This chain connects TRBV20-1 to TRBJ2-5; D possibly corresponds to TRBD1 (6 bases). The germline V gene encodes CDR1 DFQATT and CDR2 SNEGSKA (reference sequence). V lost 4 bases, J lost 2 bases, and 23 bases lay in between. CDR3 length: 17 amino acids. The DNA of the CDR3 is TGCAGTGCTATTAAGTCGGAAGGGGGTTCGTCGCAAGAGACCCAGTACTTC. Translated, it gives CSAIKSEGGSSQETQYF.

This clonotype was found a few times. The J gene is TRBJ2-1, the V gene TRBV12-3 or TRBV12-4; 13 bases line up with TRBD2. J gave up 6 bases and V 6 bases, and 11 bases lay outside the gene matches. The CDR3 extends over 17 amino acids. The CDR3 loop reads CASRSGAGLAGVNEQFF. CDR3 nucleotides: TGTGCCAGCAGATCGGGTGCCGGACTAGCGGGAGTCAATGAGCAGTTCTTC.

V gene TRBV19 combines with J gene TRBJ1-1; 12 nucleotides agree with TRBD1. CDR3 size: 14 residues. The V gene's germline CDR1 is LNHDA and CDR2 SQIVND (reference sequence). V shed 7 bases and J 4 bases; nucleotides not matched to a gene: 4. The CDR3 DNA is TGTGCCAGTAAGGGGACAGGGGGCTTCACTGAAGCTTTCTTT. Translated, it gives CASKGTGGFTEAFF.

This chain's CDR3 is CASSRPNQPQHF. The CDR3 DNA follows: TGTGCCAGCAGCCGACCGAATCAGCCCCAGCATTTT. The chain joins TRBV2 to TRBJ1-5; D gene uncertain. Trimming removed 6 bases at V and 4 bases at J, with 7 bases between. Germline CDR1 reads SNHLY; CDR2 reads FYNNEI. This CDR3 has 12 amino acids.

This clonotype was seen a handful of times. The V call is TRBV7-2, the J call TRBJ2-7; 9 bases map to TRBD1. In germline, CDR1 is SGHTA, CDR2 FQGNSA. CDR3 length: 15 amino acids. V lost 5 bases to trimming and J lost 6 bases; unmatched junction nucleotides: 11. CDR3 protein: CASSLRDRVLGEQYF. Written as DNA, the CDR3 is TGTGCCAGCAGCCTCCGGGACAGGGTGTTGGGCGAGCAGTACTTC.

This clonotype was recorded many times. The chain recombines TRBV6-2 or TRBV6-3 with TRBJ2-5, with D possibly being TRBD2 (6 bases). CDR1 is MNHEY and CDR2 is SVGEGT in the germline V gene. Trimming shortened V by 5 bases and J by 1 base, and 20 bases separated the two germline ends. This CDR3 has 17 amino acids. The DNA of the CDR3 is TGTGCCAGCAGTCCAGGGCCCACGACTAGTATCCAAGAGACCCAGTACTTC. Amino acid sequence: CASSPGPTTSIQETQYF.

This clonotype was seen a handful of times. The chain couples TRBV14 to TRBJ1-6; D perhaps matches TRBD1 (5 bases). Trimming took off 4 bases at V and 7 bases at J, with 14 bases between the two ends. There are 15 residues in the CDR3. Germline CDR1 reads SGHDN; CDR2 reads FVKESK. The DNA of the CDR3 is TGTGCCAGCAGCCCCCTCGGGGGGGGGAATTCACCCCTCCACTTT. Amino acid sequence: CASSPLGGGNSPLHF.

The sample holds a few counts of this clonotype. The J gene is TRBJ1-5, the V gene TRBV6-5; 8 bases fit TRBD1. V dropped 6 bases and J dropped 0; count of bases not matched to a gene: 4. Germline V gene lookup returns CDR1 MNHEY and CDR2 SVGAGI. This CDR3 spans 15 amino acids. The CDR3 DNA reads as TGTGCCAGCAGATCGACAGGGGATAGCAATCAGCCCCAGCATTTT. Its protein product is CASRSTGDSNQPQHF.

This clonotype came up a few times. V gene TRBV13 combines with J gene TRBJ1-2; possibly TRBD1 for D (5 bases). V lost 6 bases and J lost 8, with 22 bases in between. The CDR3 covers 15 residues. Germline V gene data show CDR1 as PRHDT and CDR2 as FYEKMQ (reference sequence). In nucleotides, the CDR3 is TGTGCCAGCAGATTTTCAGGGAGGGGATCTCAGGGCTACACCTTC. Encoded protein: CASRFSGRGSQGYTF.

This clonotype was seen ten or more times. The chain has TRBV6-5 and TRBJ2-5; D perhaps matches TRBD2 (5 bases). Germline CDR1 and CDR2: MNHEY and SVGAGI. This CDR3 is built from 13 residues. The V and J ends lost 6 bases and 4 bases respectively, with 12 bases between them. CDR3 nucleotides: TGTGCCAGCAGCCTTAACCGGGGAGAGACCCAGTACTTC. This sequence encodes CASSLNRGETQYF.

This clonotype was counted between two and nine times. The genes are TRBV12-5 and TRBJ2-1, with TRBD2 matching over 10 bases. CDR3 length: 17 amino acids. With V trimmed by 0 bases and J by 2 bases, 4 bases remained unmatched. Germline V gene sequence: CDR1 LGHNT, CDR2 FRNRAP. The CDR3 sequence: CASGLVLLAGAYNEQFF. The CDR3, as DNA: TGTGCTAGTGGTTTGGTACTGCTAGCGGGGGCCTACAATGAGCAGTTCTTC.

V gene TRBV12-3 or TRBV12-4 combines with J gene TRBJ1-2; no clear D gene. V was pared by 5 bases and J by 5 bases, with 12 bases between. The length of the CDR3 is 13 residues. The CDR3 protein is CASSPTRSYGYTF. The CDR3 DNA is TGTGCCAGCAGTCCTACCAGATCTTATGGCTACACCTTC.

Written as DNA, the CDR3 is TGCGCCAGCAGCTTCCTAGCGGGAGGTGGAAATGAGCAGTTCTTC. It encodes CASSFLAGGGNEQFF. The J gene is TRBJ2-1, the V gene TRBV5-1; 11 nucleotides line up with TRBD2. The CDR3 runs to 15 residues. V shed 2 bases, J shed 7 bases, and the junction held 5 bases outside the gene matches. From germline, CDR1 is SGHRS and CDR2 YFSETQ. The full variable domain, rest sourced from reference TRBV5-1 and TRBJ2-1, is KAGVTQTPRYLIKTRGQQVTLSCSPISGHRSVSWYQQTPGQGLQFLFEYFSETQRNKGNFPGRFSGRQFSNSRSEMNVSTLELGDSALYLCASSFLAGGGNEQFFGPGTRLTVL.

This clonotype was counted only a few times. A clone one base away is much larger, so this may be a read error. This chain uses TRBV27 with TRBJ2-1; TRBD2 agrees at 7 bases. Germline V gene sequence: CDR1 MNHEY, CDR2 SMNVEV (reference sequence). The CDR3 runs to 14 residues. V dropped 2 bases and J dropped 12; count of bases not matched to a gene: 10. The CDR3 DNA sequence: TGTGCCAGCAGTTTAGCGACTAGCCCTGGGCGGCAGTTCTTC. It yields the protein CASSLATSPGRQFF.

The chain is built from TRBV15 and TRBJ2-5; 9 positions match TRBD1. This CDR3 region has 17 residues. V shed 0 bases and J 5 bases; nucleotides not matched to a gene: 10. The germline V gene encodes CDR1 LNHNV and CDR2 YYDKDF (reference sequence). This chain's CDR3 is CATSRDGGTGTWETQYF. The CDR3 nucleotides are TGTGCCACCAGCAGAGATGGAGGGACAGGGACATGGGAGACCCAGTACTTC.

This clonotype was counted only a few times. Sequence at one end of the junction differs from germline and may be a read error. CDR3 in amino acids: CASSRPLSKAADNYGYSF. As DNA, the CDR3 is TGTGCCAGCAGCCGACCACTTTCGAAGGCGGCAGACAACTATGGCTACTCCTTC. The rearrangement links TRBV3-1 to TRBJ1-2; D remains unclear. This CDR3 region has 18 residues. The germline V gene has CDR1 LGHDT and CDR2 YNNKEL (reference sequence).